The text below deals with one T cell receptor beta chain. Primed by a sample-barcoded 5' primer and a J-beta primer mix, a second PCR proceeded for 7 to 11 cycles. Each TCR beta cDNA got a 12-nucleotide random molecular identifier. TCRdb independently ran MiXCR on the 5' RACE reads; one entry per CDR3 protein. This sample yields 1,500,000 or so distinct CDR3 sequences, of which around 55% are seen a single time; roughly 6.3% belongs to the top ten. The data were taken from a study of blood T cells in healthy people across ages. The CDR3 is 14 residues long. Trimming removed 9 bases at V and 8 bases at J, with 17 bases between. CDR1 is MGHDK and CDR2 is SYGVNS in the germline V gene.

The sequenced material came from blood. V usage is TRBV25-1 and J usage is TRBJ1-6; tentatively, D is TRBD1 (6 bases). The receptor comes from a man between 18 and 29 years old in good health. This chain's CDR3 is CASRFAGDYSPLHF. The CDR3 DNA follows: TGTGCCAGTAGATTTGCAGGGGACTATTCACCCCTCCACTTT. Full variable domain (outside the CDR3, taken from reference TRBV25-1 and TRBJ1-6): EADIYQTPRYLVIGTGKKITLECSQTMGHDKMYWYQQDPGMELHLIHYSYGVNSTEKGDLSSESTVSRIRTEHFPLTLESARPSHTSQYLCASRFAGDYSPLHFGNGTRLTVT.